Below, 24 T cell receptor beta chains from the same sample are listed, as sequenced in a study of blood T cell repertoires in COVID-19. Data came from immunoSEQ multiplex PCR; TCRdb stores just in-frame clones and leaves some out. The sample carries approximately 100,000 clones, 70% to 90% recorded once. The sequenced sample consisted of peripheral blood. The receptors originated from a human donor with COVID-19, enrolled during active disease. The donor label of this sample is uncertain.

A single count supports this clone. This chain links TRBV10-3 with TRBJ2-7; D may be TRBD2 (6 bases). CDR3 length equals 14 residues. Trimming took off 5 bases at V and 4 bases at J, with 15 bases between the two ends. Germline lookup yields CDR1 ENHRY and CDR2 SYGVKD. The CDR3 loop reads CAISSSGSGYEQYF. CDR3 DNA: TGTGCCATCAGTTCCTCGGGTAGCGGTTACGAGCAGTACTTC.

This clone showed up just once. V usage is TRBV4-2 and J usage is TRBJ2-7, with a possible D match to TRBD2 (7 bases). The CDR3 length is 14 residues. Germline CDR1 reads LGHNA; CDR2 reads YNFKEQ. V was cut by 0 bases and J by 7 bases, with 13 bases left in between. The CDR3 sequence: CASSQEWRGGEQYF. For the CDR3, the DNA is TGTGCCAGCAGCCAAGAGTGGAGGGGGGGTGAGCAGTACTTC.

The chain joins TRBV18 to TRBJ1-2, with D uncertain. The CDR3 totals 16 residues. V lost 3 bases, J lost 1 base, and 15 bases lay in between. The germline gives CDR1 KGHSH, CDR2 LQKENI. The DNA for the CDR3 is TGTGCCAGCTCACCTTTTACCGGGAGACTTAACTATGGCTACACCTTC. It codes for CASSPFTGRLNYGYTF.

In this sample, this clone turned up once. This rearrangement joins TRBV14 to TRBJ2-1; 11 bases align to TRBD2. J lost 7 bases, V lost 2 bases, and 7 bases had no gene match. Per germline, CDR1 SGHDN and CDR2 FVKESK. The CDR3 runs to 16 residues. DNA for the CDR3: TGTGCCAGCAGCCAATATAGCGGGGGGGCCGGGAATGAGCAGTTCTTC. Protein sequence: CASSQYSGGAGNEQFF.

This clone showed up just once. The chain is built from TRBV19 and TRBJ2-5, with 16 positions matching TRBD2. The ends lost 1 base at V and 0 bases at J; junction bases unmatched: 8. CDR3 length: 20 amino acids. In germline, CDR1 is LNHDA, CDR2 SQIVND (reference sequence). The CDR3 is CASSIVGTSGGALNQETQYF. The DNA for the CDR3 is TGTGCCAGTAGTATAGTCGGGACTAGCGGGGGGGCCCTGAACCAAGAGACCCAGTACTTC. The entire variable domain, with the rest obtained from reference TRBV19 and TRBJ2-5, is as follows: DGGITQSPKYLFRKEGQNVTLSCEQNLNHDAMYWYRQDPGQGLRLIYYSQIVNDFQKGDIAEGYSVSREKKESFPLTVTSAQKNPTAFYLCASSIVGTSGGALNQETQYFGPGTRLLVL.

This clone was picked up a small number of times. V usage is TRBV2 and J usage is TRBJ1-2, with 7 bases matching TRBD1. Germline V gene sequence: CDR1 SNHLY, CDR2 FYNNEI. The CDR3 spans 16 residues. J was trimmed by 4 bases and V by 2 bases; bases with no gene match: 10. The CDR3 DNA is TGTGCCAGCAGTGAAATGGGGCAGGGGGTTGGCTATGGCTACACCTTC. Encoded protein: CASSEMGQGVGYGYTF.

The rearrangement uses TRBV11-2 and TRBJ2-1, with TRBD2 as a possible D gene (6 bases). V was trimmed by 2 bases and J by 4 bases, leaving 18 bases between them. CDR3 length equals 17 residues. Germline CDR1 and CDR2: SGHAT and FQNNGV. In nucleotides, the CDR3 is TGTGCCAGCAGCTTATGGGTTGGGGCTAGCGCTTACAATGAGCAGTTCTTC. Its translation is CASSLWVGASAYNEQFF.

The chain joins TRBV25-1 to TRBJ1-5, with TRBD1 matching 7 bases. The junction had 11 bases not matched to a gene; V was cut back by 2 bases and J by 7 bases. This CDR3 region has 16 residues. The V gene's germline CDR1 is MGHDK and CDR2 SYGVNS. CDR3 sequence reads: CASSEGTQGDGQPQHF. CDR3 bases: TGTGCCAGCAGTGAAGGGACCCAGGGGGACGGACAGCCCCAGCATTTT.

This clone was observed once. Written as DNA, the CDR3 is TGTGCCAGCAGCAGGACAGCGGGAGAGCAGTACTTC. The encoded protein is CASSRTAGEQYF. The V gene is TRBV4-2, the J gene TRBJ2-7, with D possibly being TRBD2 (7 bases). The CDR3 has 12 amino acids. The V end was cut by 5 bases, the J end by 7 bases, with 12 bases between. Germline loops: CDR1 LGHNA, CDR2 YNFKEQ.

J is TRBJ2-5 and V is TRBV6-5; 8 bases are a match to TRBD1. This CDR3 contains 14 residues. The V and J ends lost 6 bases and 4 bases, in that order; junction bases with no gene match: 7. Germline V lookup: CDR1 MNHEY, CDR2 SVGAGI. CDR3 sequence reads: CASRLTGVGETQYF. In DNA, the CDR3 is TGTGCCAGCAGACTGACAGGGGTTGGAGAGACCCAGTACTTC.

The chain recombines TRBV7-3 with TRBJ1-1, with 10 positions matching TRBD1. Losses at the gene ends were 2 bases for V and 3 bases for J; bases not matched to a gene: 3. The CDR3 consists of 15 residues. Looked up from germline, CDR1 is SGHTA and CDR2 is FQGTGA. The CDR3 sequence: CASSLDGTGDTEAFF. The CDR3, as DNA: TGTGCCAGCAGCTTAGACGGGACAGGGGACACTGAAGCTTTCTTT.

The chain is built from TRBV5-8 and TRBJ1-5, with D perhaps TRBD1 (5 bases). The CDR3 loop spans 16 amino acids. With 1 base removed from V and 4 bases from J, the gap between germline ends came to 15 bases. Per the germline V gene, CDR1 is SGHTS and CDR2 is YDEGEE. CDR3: CASSLQGGRVNQPQHF. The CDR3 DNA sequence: TGTGCCAGCAGCTTGCAGGGCGGCAGGGTAAATCAGCCCCAGCATTTT.

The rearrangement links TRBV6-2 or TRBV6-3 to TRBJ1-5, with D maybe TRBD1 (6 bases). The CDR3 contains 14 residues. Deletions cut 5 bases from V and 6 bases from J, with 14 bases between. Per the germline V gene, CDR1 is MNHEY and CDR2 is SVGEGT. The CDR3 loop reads CASSNGTSTQPQHF. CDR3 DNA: TGTGCCAGCAGTAACGGGACATCGACTCAGCCCCAGCATTTT.

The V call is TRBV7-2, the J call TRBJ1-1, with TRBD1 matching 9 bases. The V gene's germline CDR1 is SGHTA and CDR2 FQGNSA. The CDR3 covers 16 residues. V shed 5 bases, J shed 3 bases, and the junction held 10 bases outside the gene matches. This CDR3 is CASSLTGGFEDTEAFF. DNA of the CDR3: TGTGCCAGCAGCCTAACAGGGGGCTTTGAGGACACTGAAGCTTTCTTT.

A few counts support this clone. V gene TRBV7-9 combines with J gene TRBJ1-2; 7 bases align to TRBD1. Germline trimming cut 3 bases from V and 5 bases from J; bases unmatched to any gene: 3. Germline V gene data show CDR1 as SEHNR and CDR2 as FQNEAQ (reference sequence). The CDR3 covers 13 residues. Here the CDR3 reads CASSLNRGYGYTF. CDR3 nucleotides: TGTGCCAGCAGCTTGAACAGGGGATATGGCTACACCTTC.

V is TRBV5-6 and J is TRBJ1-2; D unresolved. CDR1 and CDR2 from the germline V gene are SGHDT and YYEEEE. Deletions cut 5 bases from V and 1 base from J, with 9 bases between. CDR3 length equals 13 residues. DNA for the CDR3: TGTGCCAGCAGAGAGAGAGATAACTATGGCTACACCTTC. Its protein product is CASRERDNYGYTF.

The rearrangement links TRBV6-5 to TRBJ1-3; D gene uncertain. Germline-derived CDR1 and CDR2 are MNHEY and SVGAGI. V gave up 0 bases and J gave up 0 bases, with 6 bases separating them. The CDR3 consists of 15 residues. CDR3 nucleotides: TGTGCCAGCAGTTACTCACCCAGCTCTGGAAACACCATATATTTT. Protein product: CASSYSPSSGNTIYF.

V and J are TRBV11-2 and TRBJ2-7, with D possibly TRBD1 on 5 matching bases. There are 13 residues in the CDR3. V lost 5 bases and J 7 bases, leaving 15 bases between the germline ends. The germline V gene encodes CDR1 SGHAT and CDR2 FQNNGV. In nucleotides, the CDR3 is TGTGCCAGCAGCAAGGCAGGGTCCGGGGAGCAGTACTTC. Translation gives CASSKAGSGEQYF.

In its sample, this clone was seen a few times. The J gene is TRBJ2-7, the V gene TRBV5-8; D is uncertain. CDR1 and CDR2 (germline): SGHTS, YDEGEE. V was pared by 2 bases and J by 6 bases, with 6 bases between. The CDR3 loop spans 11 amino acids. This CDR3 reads CASSFRSEQYF. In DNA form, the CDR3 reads TGTGCCAGCAGCTTCAGGTCCGAGCAGTACTTC.

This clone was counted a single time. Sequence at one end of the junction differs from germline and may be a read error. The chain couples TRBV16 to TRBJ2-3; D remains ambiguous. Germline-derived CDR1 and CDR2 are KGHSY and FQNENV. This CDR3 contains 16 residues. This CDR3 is CASRQLNLPRTDTQYF. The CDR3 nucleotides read TGTGCCAGCAGGCAATTAAACTTACCACGCACAGATACGCAGTATTTT. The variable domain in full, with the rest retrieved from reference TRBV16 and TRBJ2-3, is GEEVAQTPKHLVRGEGQKAKLYCAPIKGHSYVFWYQQVLKNEFKFLISFQNENVFDETGMPKERFSAKCLPNSPCSLEIQATKLEDSAVYFCASRQLNLPRTDTQYFGPGTRLTVL.

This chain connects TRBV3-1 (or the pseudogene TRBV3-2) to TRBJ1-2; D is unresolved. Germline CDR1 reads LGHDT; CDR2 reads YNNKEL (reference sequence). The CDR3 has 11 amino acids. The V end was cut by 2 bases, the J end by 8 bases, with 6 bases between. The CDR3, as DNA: TGTGCCAGCAGCCAAAAACGGGGCTACACCTTC. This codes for CASSQKRGYTF.

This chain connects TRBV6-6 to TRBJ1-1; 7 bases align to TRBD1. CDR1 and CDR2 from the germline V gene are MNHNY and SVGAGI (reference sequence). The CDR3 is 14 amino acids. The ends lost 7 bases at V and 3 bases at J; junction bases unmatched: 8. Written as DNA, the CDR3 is TGTGCCAGCACATACAGGGGTGGCGACACTGAAGCTTTCTTT. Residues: CASTYRGGDTEAFF.

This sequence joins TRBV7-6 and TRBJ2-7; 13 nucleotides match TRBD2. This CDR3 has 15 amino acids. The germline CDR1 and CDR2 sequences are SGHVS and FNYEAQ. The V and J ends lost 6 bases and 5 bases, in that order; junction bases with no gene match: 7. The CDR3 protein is CASRGAGLAGNEQYF. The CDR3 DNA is TGTGCCAGCAGGGGAGCGGGACTAGCGGGAAACGAGCAGTACTTC.

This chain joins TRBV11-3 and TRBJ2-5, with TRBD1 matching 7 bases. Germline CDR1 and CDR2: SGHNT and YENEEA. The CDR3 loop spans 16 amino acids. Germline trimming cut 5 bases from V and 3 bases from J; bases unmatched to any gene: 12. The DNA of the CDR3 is TGTGCCAGCAGCCTTGGGGCCACAGGGACAGAAGAGACCCAGTACTTC. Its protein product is CASSLGATGTEETQYF.